The clone carrying this TCR beta chain was seen a few times. The V gene end was trimmed by 1 base and the J gene end by 0 bases; junction bases not matched to a gene: 6. Looked up from germline, CDR1 is KGHSH and CDR2 is LQKENI. This CDR3 has 17 amino acids. Unique molecular identifiers were incorporated into the prepared TCRbeta library. TCRdb reanalysed the PCR reads using MiXCR and keeps one entry per CDR3 protein. The sample shows 250,000 to 300,000 distinct CDR3 sequences, 9.9% of them seen only once. This record comes from a study of T-cell reconstitution after alpha-beta-depleted transplantation in children.

This rearrangement joins TRBV18 to TRBJ1-1, with 9 bases matching TRBD1. The source material was PBMCs from the stem cell graft donor, sampled from the stem cell graft. The origin of this receptor is a human donor who donated a stem cell graft to a child with SCID. The CDR3 sequence: CASSPQTGTGMNTEAFF. The CDR3 nucleotides are TGTGCCAGCTCACCACAGACCGGGACAGGGATGAACACTGAAGCTTTCTTT.